This T cell receptor beta chain comes out of a study of identical twins. General study points: One should note that invariant MAIT and iNKT cells could partly confound zero-insertion analyses. Alpha sequences that were out-of-frame and twin-shared showed an excess of low generation probability. Monozygotic twin pairs showed more out-of-frame TCR alpha sharing than models estimated.

Ten or more counts support this clonotype. Its cognate antigen is unknown. Each cDNA held unique molecular identifiers, and template switching gave it a universal primer site. TCRdb re-analysed the 5' RACE reads in MiXCR, keeping a single row per CDR3 protein. The sample has under 300,000 distinct CDR3 sequences; about an eighth are singletons. This sequence originates from a woman aged 18-30 years in good health. Sequencing was performed on memory (CD45RO+) T cells sorted from blood.

The CDR3 DNA follows: TGCGCCAGCAGCTTGCGTAGGGCAGGGTCGAGCACCGGGGAGCTGTTTTTT. The encoded protein is CASSLRRAGSSTGELFF. V is TRBV5-1 and J is TRBJ2-2; D might be TRBD1 (5 bases). From germline, CDR1 is SGHRS and CDR2 YFSETQ. This CDR3 is built from 17 residues. Trimming removed 1 base at V and 4 bases at J, with 17 bases between.